The rows below give T cell receptor beta chains drawn from one sample of a study of Ad26.COV2.S vaccination and SARS-CoV-2 variants. Data came from immunoSEQ multiplex PCR; TCRdb stores just in-frame clones and leaves some out. Counted here are approximately 410,000 clones, about 92% occurring once; the ten biggest clones make up approximately 1.6%. The starting material was peripheral blood, obtained in a trial of Ad26.COV2.S vaccine versus placebo. Every receptor here comes from a person aged 18-60 years who received the Ad26.COV2.S COVID-19 vaccine or a placebo. Each CDR3 is given with its conserved first and last residue. Each record gives: clone size, D gene, V gene, J gene, CDR3 DNA, CDR3 protein. The D gene is left open where the match is weak. The size of a clone is reported for some rows only, either as once, few or many, or as a class for expanded clones.

size: few; D: NA; V: TRBV19; J: TRBJ2-7; DNA: TGTGCCAGTAGTAAGGTAAGCTCCTACGAGCAGTACTTC; CDR3: CASSKVSSYEQYF
size: NA; D: TRBD1; V: TRBV5-6; J: TRBJ1-6; DNA: TGTGCCAGCAGCCCCTACAGGGGTTATAATTCACCCCTCCACTTT; CDR3: CASSPYRGYNSPLHF
size: NA; D: NA; V: TRBV9; J: TRBJ2-1; DNA: TGTGCCAGCAGCGGCATTAACAATGAGCAGTTCTTC; CDR3: CASSGINNEQFF
size: once; D: TRBD2; V: TRBV4-3; J: TRBJ2-5; DNA: TGCGCCAGCAGCCAAGATGGGCGGGGGAGGTACCAAGAGACCCAGTACTTC; CDR3: CASSQDGRGRYQETQYF
size: NA; D: NA; V: TRBV6-5; J: TRBJ1-1; DNA: TGTGCCAGCGGAGATTCAGGGACGGTGAACACTGAAGCTTTCTTT; CDR3: CASGDSGTVNTEAFF
size: NA; D: NA; V: TRBV18; J: TRBJ2-7; DNA: TGTGCCAGCTCACCACGGGCCGGGGGCTCCTACGAGCAGTACTTC; CDR3: CASSPRAGGSYEQYF
size: NA; D: NA; V: TRBV7-2; J: TRBJ2-3; DNA: TGTGCCAGCAGCTTAGTAGGTGGGGTCACAGATACGCAGTATTTT; CDR3: CASSLVGGVTDTQYF
size: NA; D: TRBD2; V: TRBV4-1; J: TRBJ2-5; DNA: TGCGCCAGCAGCCACCCCTGGGGGGGGGTCGGAGAGACCCAGTACTTC; CDR3: CASSHPWGGVGETQYF
size: NA; D: NA; V: TRBV7-9; J: TRBJ2-5; DNA: TGTGCCAGCAGCTTGCACGGGAATCAAGAGACCCAGTACTTC; CDR3: CASSLHGNQETQYF
size: once; D: NA; V: TRBV7-6; J: TRBJ2-7; DNA: TGTGCCAGCAGCCGGACCGTGGGGGTGAACTACGAGCAGTACTTC; CDR3: CASSRTVGVNYEQYF
size: NA; D: TRBD2; V: TRBV2; J: TRBJ2-7; DNA: TGTGCCAGCACCAGCCCCCAGCGGGGGGCCTACGAGCAGTACTTC; CDR3: CASTSPQRGAYEQYF
size: NA; D: NA; V: TRBV7-9; J: TRBJ1-6; DNA: TGTGCCAGCAGCTTATGGACGGGTGAGCGTAATTCACCCCTCCACTTT; CDR3: CASSLWTGERNSPLHF
size: NA; D: NA; V: TRBV14; J: TRBJ2-1; DNA: TGTGCCAGCAGCCAAGATTTGGGGTCATCCCAGTTCTTC; CDR3: CASSQDLGSSQFF
size: NA; D: NA; V: TRBV19; J: TRBJ1-1; DNA: TGTGCCAGTAGTATTTCAGGGACTGGCGCTGAAGCTTTCTTT; CDR3: CASSISGTGAEAFF
size: once; D: NA; V: TRBV19; J: TRBJ1-1; DNA: TGTGCCAGTAGTATGGCGAAGATCACTGAAGCTTTCTTT; CDR3: CASSMAKITEAFF
size: NA; D: NA; V: TRBV19; J: TRBJ2-7; DNA: TGTGCCAGTAGTATAGGGTACGAGCAGTACTTC; CDR3: CASSIGYEQYF
size: NA; D: NA; V: TRBV11-2; J: TRBJ1-6; DNA: TGTGCCAGCAGCTTAAGACATTTAAATTCACCCCTCCACTTT; CDR3: CASSLRHLNSPLHF
size: NA; D: NA; V: TRBV6-6; J: TRBJ2-3; DNA: TGTGCCAGCAGTTACGGGTCTTCCAGGAATACGCAGTATTTT; CDR3: CASSYGSSRNTQYF
size: NA; D: NA; V: TRBV2; J: TRBJ2-7; DNA: TGTGCCAGCAGCGGGGACACAAGGGCCGAGCAGTACTTC; CDR3: CASSGDTRAEQYF
size: NA; D: NA; V: TRBV11-2; J: TRBJ2-1; DNA: TGTGCCAGCAGCTTGGTTAGCCACTACAATGAGCAGTTCTTC; CDR3: CASSLVSHYNEQFF
size: NA; D: NA; V: TRBV2; J: TRBJ1-3; DNA: TGTGCCAGCAGTGAGTCCAACTCTGGAAACACCATATATTTT; CDR3: CASSESNSGNTIYF
size: NA; D: NA; V: TRBV2; J: TRBJ2-1; DNA: TGTGCCAGCAGCGAATACAATGAGCAGTTCTTC; CDR3: CASSEYNEQFF
size: NA; D: TRBD2; V: TRBV18; J: TRBJ2-2; DNA: TGTGCCAGCTCACTAGCGGGGGCCGCGAACACCGGGGAGCTGTTTTTT; CDR3: CASSLAGAANTGELFF
size: NA; D: TRBD2; V: TRBV27; J: TRBJ2-7; DNA: TGTGCCAGCAGGCGTGGCGGGGGGTTTTACGAGCAGTACTTC; CDR3: CASRRGGGFYEQYF
size: NA; D: NA; V: TRBV9; J: TRBJ2-7; DNA: TGTGCCAGCAGCGTAGACGGAGACGAGCAGTACTTC; CDR3: CASSVDGDEQYF
size: once; D: NA; V: TRBV20-1; J: TRBJ2-7; DNA: TGCAGTGCTTCTATCCCCTACGAGCAGTACTTC; CDR3: CSASIPYEQYF
size: NA; D: NA; V: TRBV28; J: TRBJ2-7; DNA: TGTGCCAGCAGTACCCCGGGACGTACATCCTACGAGCAGTACTTC; CDR3: CASSTPGRTSYEQYF
size: NA; D: NA; V: TRBV7-9; J: TRBJ1-4; DNA: TGTGCCAGCAGCTCCCCGGGACACACCGCAACTAATGAAAAACTGTTTTTT; CDR3: CASSSPGHTATNEKLFF
size: NA; D: NA; V: TRBV11-2; J: TRBJ2-1; DNA: TGTGCCAGCAGCTCCCCTAAACAGGGACCGGGGGGCCAGTTCTTC; CDR3: CASSSPKQGPGGQFF
size: NA; D: NA; V: TRBV13; J: TRBJ2-2; DNA: TGTGCCAGCAGCTTAGAAACCGAACCTTACACCGGGGAGCTGTTTTTT; CDR3: CASSLETEPYTGELFF
size: NA; D: NA; V: TRBV4-1; J: TRBJ1-1; DNA: TGCGCCAGCAGCGTTGGGTTTCCAACTGAAGCTTTCTTT; CDR3: CASSVGFPTEAFF
size: NA; D: TRBD1; V: TRBV28; J: TRBJ2-6; DNA: TGTGCCAGCGACAGGGGGGGTCATGGGGCCAACGTCCTGACTTTC; CDR3: CASDRGGHGANVLTF
size: NA; D: TRBD2; V: TRBV7-9; J: TRBJ2-2; DNA: TGTGCCAACCTGGGGACTAGTAGTGCCGGGGAGCTGTTTTTT; CDR3: CANLGTSSAGELFF
size: NA; D: NA; V: TRBV4-1; J: TRBJ2-7; DNA: TGCGCCAGCAGCCAAGGGTGGCCCCTCTACGAGCAGTACTTC; CDR3: CASSQGWPLYEQYF
size: NA; D: TRBD2; V: TRBV4-3; J: TRBJ2-1; DNA: TGCGCCAGCAGCCAGGTCGGACTAGCGGGGGTAAATGAGCAGTTCTTC; CDR3: CASSQVGLAGVNEQFF
size: NA; D: NA; V: TRBV27; J: TRBJ1-2; DNA: TGTGCCAGCAGTTGGGACGGTGGGTTGGGGGGCTACACCTTC; CDR3: CASSWDGGLGGYTF
size: NA; D: NA; V: TRBV3-1/TRBV3-2; J: TRBJ2-5; DNA: TGTGCCAGCAGCCAAATGTTGCGGGGTAATCAAGAGACCCAGTACTTC; CDR3: CASSQMLRGNQETQYF
size: NA; D: NA; V: TRBV5-1; J: TRBJ1-2; DNA: TGCGCCAGCAGCTCGTGGCGTGAGGACGCTAACTATGGCTACACCTTC; CDR3: CASSSWREDANYGYTF
size: NA; D: NA; V: TRBV6-6; J: TRBJ1-5; DNA: TGTGCCAGCGTTCTCGGGGGGGCTAGGGGCAATCAGCCCCAGCATTTT; CDR3: CASVLGGARGNQPQHF
size: NA; D: NA; V: TRBV2; J: TRBJ1-3; DNA: TGTGCCAGCACTTTAATGCTCTCTGGAAACACCATATATTTT; CDR3: CASTLMLSGNTIYF
size: NA; D: NA; V: TRBV7-2; J: TRBJ1-2; DNA: TGTGCCAGCAGCCCCCGCTGGGGAGACCTTTCTGGCTACACCTTC; CDR3: CASSPRWGDLSGYTF
size: NA; D: NA; V: TRBV4-1; J: TRBJ2-1; DNA: TGCGCCAGCAGCCAAGGGGCGGCAGAGTACAATGAGCAGTTCTTC; CDR3: CASSQGAAEYNEQFF